A selection of T cell receptor beta chains follows, all from one sample in a study of human T cells and chemical hapten exposure. MiXCR, applied by TCRdb to the RACE reads, yields one record per CDR3 protein. The sample shows tens of thousands of distinct CDR3 sequences, 9.6% of them seen only once. The source was whole blood, collected in connection with sensitization to the hapten diphenylcyclopropenone (DPC). The origin of the receptors is a woman in her forties with alopecia areata. Some clones in this sample may be carry-over from other donors' samples. The CDR3 runs from the conserved cysteine through the conserved F or W. A D gene is named only where the DNA matches it firmly. The size of a clone is reported for some rows only, either as once, few or many, or as a class for expanded clones.

clone_size j_call v_call d_call cdr3_nt cdr3_aa
- TRBJ2-7 TRBV7-8 - TGTGCCAGCAGAAAGAGGGACCCCTACGAGCAGTACTTC CASRKRDPYEQYF
many TRBJ1-2 TRBV6-6 - TGTGCCAGCACCCCCTCCCCACAGCGGTCCTATGGCTACACCTTC CASTPSPQRSYGYTF
many TRBJ2-7 TRBV7-9 TRBD2 TGTGCCAGCAGCTTAAGCAGCGGGGGGCCCTACGAGCAGTACTTC CASSLSSGGPYEQYF
- TRBJ2-5 TRBV21-1 - TGTGCCAGCAGCCCCTCAAGAGGAGAGACCCAGTACTTC CASSPSRGETQYF
few TRBJ2-7 TRBV19 - TGTGCCAGTAGTATCTCAGGGAAAAACGAGCAGTACTTC CASSISGKNEQYF
- TRBJ1-1 TRBV6-5 - TGTGCCAGCAGTTACGACGGGCAGCTTGAAGCTTTCTTT CASSYDGQLEAFF
few TRBJ2-7 TRBV7-2 - TGTGCCAGCAGCTTAGTAGCGTATTACGAGCAGTACTTC CASSLVAYYEQYF
- TRBJ1-5 TRBV12-3/TRBV12-4 - TGTGCCAGCAGCCCCGTTTTTCGGCCCCAGCATTTT CASSPVFRPQHF
- TRBJ2-7 TRBV7-2 - TGTGCCAGCAGCCCCGGGACCTGGCGAGGCGAGCAGTACTTC CASSPGTWRGEQYF
many TRBJ2-1 TRBV2 TRBD2 TGTGCCAGCAGTGGAGATAGCGGGGGGGACCAGTTCTTC CASSGDSGGDQFF